This T cell receptor (beta chain) originates from a study of T cells in Graves' hyperthyroidism and ophthalmopathy. Across the study: Any treatment followed the collection of peripheral blood at initial diagnosis. Study-level points and caveats: Also found in blood were most expanded thyroid clonotypes above 0.001. A model of 13 V-J pairs discriminated ophthalmopathy from stable hyperthyroidism.

Every diagnosis used clinical symptoms, serum thyroxine and TRAb, thyroid ultrasound and orbital computed tomography. Trimming cost V 0 bases and J 6 bases, with 9 bases left between them. Per the germline V gene, CDR1 is GTSNPN and CDR2 is SVGIG (reference sequence). The CDR3 runs 13 residues. This clonotype was detected ten times or more. Its cognate antigen is unknown. There were TCR beta CDR3 regions amplified from RNA transcripts. Carried out on the TCR CDR3, a first-round RT-PCR used the HTBI primer set. TCRdb fed the multiplex PCR reads into MiXCR, producing one record per CDR3 protein. The sample includes under 350,000 distinct CDR3 sequences, 21% seen only once; the top ten take around 48%.

Sequences were obtained from blood. The chain has TRBV30 and TRBJ2-1, with D unclear. The source of this sequence is a woman in her fifties or sixties with Graves' hyperthyroidism. The chain's CDR3 is CAWSVRWANEQFF. The CDR3 DNA sequence: TGTGCCTGGAGTGTGCGTTGGGCCAATGAGCAGTTCTTC.